One and the same sample provided the 20 T cell receptor beta chains below, sequenced in a study of CD8+ T cells in alopecia areata. Sequencing relied on a cDNA template that was reverse transcribed from extracted RNA. Profiled with immunoSEQ multiplex PCR; TCRdb holds only in-frame clones, not every one. Of about 160,000 clones detected, roughly two thirds appear once; the ten largest clones hold approximately 0.9%. Treatment here: oral pan-JAK inhibitor, 5-10 mg twice daily. The source material was CD4+ T cells sorted from blood, sampled at week 4, from a patient treated with tofacitinib. The receptors come from a human donor with alopecia areata.

V usage is TRBV7-2 and J usage is TRBJ2-5; D is possibly TRBD1 (5 bases). The germline V and J ends were trimmed by 5 bases and 4 bases, with 8 bases remaining between them. The CDR3 is made up of 12 amino acids. Germline V lookup: CDR1 SGHTA, CDR2 FQGNSA. The CDR3, as DNA: TGTGCCAGCAGCCCCCAGGGAGAGACCCAGTACTTC. Residues: CASSPQGETQYF.

The V gene is TRBV28, the J gene TRBJ2-7, with D perhaps TRBD2 (6 bases). CDR3 size: 14 residues. Per the germline V gene, CDR1 is MDHEN and CDR2 is SYDVKM. The V and J ends lost 7 bases and 2 bases respectively, with 15 bases between them. CDR3 amino acids: CASIGGLWTYEQYF. The CDR3 DNA reads as TGTGCCAGCATTGGTGGACTATGGACCTACGAGCAGTACTTC.

This clone was counted only a few times. The DNA of the CDR3 is TGCAGCGTTGGGACAGGAATCTCCTACGAGCAGTACTTC. It yields the protein CSVGTGISYEQYF. The rearrangement uses TRBV29-1 and TRBJ2-7; 7 bases align to TRBD1. The J segment lost 0 bases and the V segment lost 4 bases, leaving 3 bases of the junction unmatched. Germline CDR1 is SQVTM and CDR2 is ANQGSEA. CDR3 size: 13 residues.

This chain joins TRBV30 and TRBJ1-6; D ambiguous. The CDR3 totals 14 residues. The V gene's germline CDR1 is GTSNPN and CDR2 SVGIG (reference sequence). V was shortened by 3 bases and J by 7 bases, with 13 bases between the two germline ends. CDR3 sequence (DNA): TGTGCCTGGAGCCCCAAGAGTGAAAATTCACCCCTCCACTTT. It codes for CAWSPKSENSPLHF.

This clone was picked up one time. The chain recombines TRBV29-1 with TRBJ2-2, with D tentatively TRBD2 (5 bases). Trimming took off 4 bases at V and 1 base at J, with 10 bases between the two ends. The CDR3 spans 14 residues. Germline loops: CDR1 SQVTM, CDR2 ANQGSEA. The CDR3 DNA reads as TGCAGCGTTGTAGGACTGGTGAACACCGGGGAGCTGTTTTTT. Encoded protein: CSVVGLVNTGELFF.

This clone was found a few times. V and J are TRBV5-1 and TRBJ1-1; TRBD1 matches at 7 bases. Per the germline V gene, CDR1 is SGHRS and CDR2 is YFSETQ. The CDR3 is made up of 12 amino acids. V shed 1 base, J shed 10 bases, and the junction held 4 bases outside the gene matches. CDR3 in DNA: TGCGCCAGCAGCTTGTTCTCAGGGGGAGCTTTCTTT. It codes for CASSLFSGGAFF.

This clone was recorded a few times. The sample holds other DNA sequences that translate to the same CDR3. The V and J genes are TRBV5-1 and TRBJ1-1; D unclear. Trimming shortened V by 0 bases and J by 5 bases, and 5 bases separated the two germline ends. The CDR3 is 12 amino acids. Germline V gene sequence: CDR1 SGHRS, CDR2 YFSETQ. The CDR3 DNA reads TGCGCCAGCAGCTTGGATCGTACTGAAGCTTTCTTT. Protein: CASSLDRTEAFF.

This chain joins TRBV15 and TRBJ2-4; TRBD2 agrees at 10 bases. From germline, CDR1 is LNHNV and CDR2 YYDKDF (reference sequence). The V segment lost 1 base and the J segment 7 bases; nucleotides outside the gene matches: 7. This CDR3 is built from 16 residues. As DNA, the CDR3 is TGTGCCACCAGCAGAGTTCTAGCGGGGGCCGGGAACATTCAGTACTTC. Its protein product is CATSRVLAGAGNIQYF.

The genes are TRBV6-1 and TRBJ2-5; a possible D gene is TRBD2 (5 bases). V lost 3 bases and J lost 7, with 12 bases in between. Per germline, CDR1 MNHNS and CDR2 SASEGT. This CDR3 is 13 amino acids long. CDR3 DNA sequence: TGTGCCAGCAGTGAGGGGAGTACGTGGACCCAGTACTTC. Encoded protein: CASSEGSTWTQYF.

The chain couples TRBV7-9 to TRBJ2-3; the D is unclear. Per germline, CDR1 SEHNR and CDR2 FQNEAQ (reference sequence). Trimming pared 2 bases from V and 2 bases from J, leaving 8 bases between. This CDR3 has 14 amino acids. The CDR3 DNA reads as TGTGCCAGCAGCTTATCGCCTGCCACAGATACGCAGTATTTT. Translating it yields CASSLSPATDTQYF.

The V call is TRBV13, the J call TRBJ2-1, with TRBD1 identical over 9 bases. Looked up from germline, CDR1 is PRHDT and CDR2 is FYEKMQ (reference sequence). The ends lost 5 bases at V and 3 bases at J; junction bases unmatched: 5. This CDR3 is 15 amino acids long. CDR3: CASSQRDRDYNEQFF. For the CDR3, the DNA is TGTGCCAGCAGCCAAAGGGACAGGGACTACAATGAGCAGTTCTTC.

This chain connects TRBV5-4 to TRBJ2-1; D is undetermined. CDR1 is SGHNT and CDR2 is YYREEE in the germline V gene (reference sequence). V lost 0 bases to trimming and J lost 0 bases, with 10 bases between them. This CDR3 contains 16 residues. CDR3 nucleotides: TGTGCCAGCAGCTTGGAGGGCGGTAGCTCCTACAATGAGCAGTTCTTC. This sequence encodes CASSLEGGSSYNEQFF.

The chain combines TRBV9 with TRBJ2-3; TRBD2 matches at 12 bases. The trim removed 0 bases at V and 1 base at J, leaving 0 bases unmatched. The germline gives CDR1 SGDLS, CDR2 YYNGEE. This CDR3 has 16 amino acids. CDR3 amino acids: CASSVGLAGGTDTQYF. The CDR3 region has the DNA TGTGCCAGCAGCGTAGGACTAGCGGGGGGCACAGATACGCAGTATTTT.

The chain uses TRBV2 and TRBJ2-5, with D maybe TRBD2 (6 bases). The V gene lost 3 bases and the J gene lost 4 bases, with 9 bases spanning the gap. Germline CDR1 SNHLY, CDR2 FYNNEI. This CDR3 contains 13 residues. The CDR3: CASSDGGIETQYF. The CDR3 DNA is TGTGCCAGCAGTGACGGGGGAATAGAGACCCAGTACTTC.

This chain joins TRBV30 and TRBJ1-5; D not resolved. The CDR3 has 13 amino acids. V shed 0 bases and J shed 5 bases, with 8 bases lying between them. The germline gives CDR1 GTSNPN, CDR2 SVGIG (reference sequence). CDR3 nucleotide sequence: TGTGCCTGGAGTGTTGGCGCGGATCAGCCCCAGCATTTT. This codes for CAWSVGADQPQHF.

In regard to this clone: The same CDR3 arises from other DNA sequences in this sample as well. The rearrangement links TRBV29-1 to TRBJ1-1; the D is unclear. This CDR3 has 11 amino acids. The germline V and J ends were trimmed by 6 bases and 2 bases, with 7 bases remaining between them. In germline, CDR1 is SQVTM, CDR2 ANQGSEA. CDR3: CSVARNTEAFF. The DNA for the CDR3 is TGCAGCGTCGCACGAAACACTGAAGCTTTCTTT. Together with reference TRBV29-1 and TRBJ1-1, the CDR3 gives the full variable domain: SAVISQKPSRDICQRGTSLTIQCQVDSQVTMMFWYRQQPGQSLTLIATANQGSEATYESGFVIDKFPISRPNLTFSTLTVSNMSPEDSSIYLCSVARNTEAFFGQGTRLTVV.

This clone occurred many times. This chain uses TRBV7-6 with TRBJ2-5, with D uncertain. The CDR3 length is 13 residues. The V end was cut by 1 base, the J end by 3 bases, with 6 bases between. Germline V CDR1 and CDR2: SGHVS, FNYEAQ. DNA of the CDR3: TGTGCCAGCAGCTTAGGGGTGAAAGAGACCCAGTACTTC. Amino acid sequence: CASSLGVKETQYF.

V is TRBV5-1 and J is TRBJ2-3; TRBD2 matches at 9 bases. Per germline, CDR1 SGHRS and CDR2 YFSETQ. The CDR3 has 15 amino acids. V trimming: 1 base; J trimming: 6 bases; junction bases outside the gene matches: 6. The CDR3 region has the DNA TGCGCCAGCAGCTTGCACAGCGGGGGGAGGGATACGCAGTATTTT. This codes for CASSLHSGGRDTQYF.

Comments on this clone: The sample holds other DNA sequences that translate to the same CDR3. The chain joins TRBV5-1 to TRBJ2-3; D is undetermined. V lost 5 bases and J lost 0, with 7 bases in between. Germline loops: CDR1 SGHRS, CDR2 YFSETQ. The length of the CDR3 is 13 residues. CDR3 DNA: TGCGCCAGCAGTTCCTCTAGCACAGATACGCAGTATTTT. It is translated as CASSSSSTDTQYF.

This clone has more than one count but fewer than ten. The chain has TRBV29-1 and TRBJ2-5, with D possibly matching TRBD2 (6 bases). The CDR3 contains 12 residues. The V end was cut by 7 bases, the J end by 5 bases, with 14 bases between. Germline V CDR1 and CDR2: SQVTM, ANQGSEA. The CDR3 sequence is CSGGGNGETQYF. The CDR3 bases are TGCAGCGGTGGAGGGAACGGGGAGACCCAGTACTTC.